This T cell receptor beta chain was found in a study of T cells expressing NK-cell markers. Points from the study as a whole: Also leading the CD3+CD56-NKG2C+ fraction in several donors were these clonotypes. For a handful of donors, the dominant NKG2C+ clonotypes made up about 1.0-8% of their CD8+ T cells.

In the case of this clonotype: Its target is unknown.

TCRdb reprocessed the 5' RACE reads; each CDR3 protein has one entry and no DNA is given. The sample is made up of about 260,000 distinct CDR3 sequences, and the top ten hold 4% to 5% of it. Germline CDR1 and CDR2: SGHTA and FQGTGA. There are 14 residues in the CDR3. The sequence derives from a woman between 18 and 75 years old in good health. The sequencing input was blood T cells: a sorted CD56 or NKG2C T cell subset, CD4+ or CD8+ T cells, or bulk PBMC T cells (not recorded which). The chain links TRBV7-3 to TRBJ1-6; TCRdb indicates TRBD1, and absent DNA this call remains unverified. The CDR3 protein is CASSLGTGVSPLHF.